This T cell receptor beta chain was captured in a study of shared clonotypes between healthy human individuals. Study-level background: Used for every donor were three CD4 naive, three CD4 memory, two CD8 naive and one CD8 memory plate.

Turning to this clone: Its antigen is undetermined.

Some clones are missing from TCRdb's copy, which holds only in-frame ones; the method was immunoSEQ multiplex PCR. The sample has hundreds of thousands of clones; 80% to 95% are singletons. Naive CD8 isolation took CD45RO-negative cells positively selected for CCR7 and excluded terminally differentiated effector memory CD45RA+ cells. Trimming pared 4 bases from V and 0 bases from J, leaving 23 bases between. The germline V gene encodes CDR1 SGHKS and CDR2 YYEKEE (reference sequence). The CDR3 consists of 18 residues. Study results and limitations: Naive subsets typically showed greater estimated richness than memory subsets. The study found lower generation probabilities in non-shared clonotypes than in those shared by all four donors. Rarefaction demonstrated incomplete sorted-subset sequencing despite large depth.

The TCR sequence derives from a man aged 30 to 39 in good health. The V gene is TRBV5-5, the J gene TRBJ2-7; D remains ambiguous. Sequencing used naive CD8+ T cells sorted from blood. The CDR3: CASSHRVIRRSSSYEQYF. The CDR3 region has the DNA TGTGCCAGCAGCCATCGTGTGATCAGGCGGAGTAGCTCCTACGAGCAGTACTTC.